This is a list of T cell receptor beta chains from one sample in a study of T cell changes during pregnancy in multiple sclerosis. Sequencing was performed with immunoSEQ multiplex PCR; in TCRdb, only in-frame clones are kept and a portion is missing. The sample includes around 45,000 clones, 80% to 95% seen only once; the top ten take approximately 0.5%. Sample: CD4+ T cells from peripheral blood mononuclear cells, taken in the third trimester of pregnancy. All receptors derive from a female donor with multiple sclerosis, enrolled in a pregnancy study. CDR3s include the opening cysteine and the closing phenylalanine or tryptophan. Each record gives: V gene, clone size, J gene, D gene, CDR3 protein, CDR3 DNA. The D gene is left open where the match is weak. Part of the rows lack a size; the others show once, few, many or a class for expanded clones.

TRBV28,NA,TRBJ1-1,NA,CASSPSPIPGAFF,TGTGCCAGCAGCCCTAGCCCCATCCCTGGAGCTTTCTTT
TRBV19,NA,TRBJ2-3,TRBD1,CASRETGGAPTDTQYF,TGTGCCAGTAGAGAGACAGGGGGCGCCCCCACAGATACGCAGTATTTT
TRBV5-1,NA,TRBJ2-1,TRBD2,CASSLRGVAAGGYNEQFF,TGCGCCAGCAGCTTGCGAGGGGTCGCAGCGGGAGGATACAATGAGCAGTTCTTC
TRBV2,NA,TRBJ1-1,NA,CASSETGDTEAFF,TGTGCCAGCAGTGAGACGGGGGACACTGAAGCTTTCTTT
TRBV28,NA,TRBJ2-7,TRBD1,CASSLWGQGSNEQYF,TGTGCCAGCAGTTTATGGGGACAGGGATCCAACGAGCAGTACTTC
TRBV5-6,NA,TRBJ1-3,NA,CASSLKRAGNTIYF,TGTGCCAGCAGCTTGAAAAGAGCTGGAAACACCATATATTTT
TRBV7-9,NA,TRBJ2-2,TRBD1,CASSLGTGFFTGELFF,TGTGCCAGCAGCTTAGGGACAGGATTCTTCACCGGGGAGCTGTTTTTT
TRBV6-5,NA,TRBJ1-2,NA,CASSRDSSGYGYTF,TGTGCCAGCAGTAGGGACTCCTCGGGCTATGGCTACACCTTC
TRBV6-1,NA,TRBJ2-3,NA,CASRRQDDENTQYF,TGTGCCAGCAGAAGACAGGATGATGAAAATACGCAGTATTTT
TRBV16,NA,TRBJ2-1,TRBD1,CASSPQISWTGENNEQFF,TGTGCCAGCAGCCCACAAATATCTTGGACAGGGGAAAACAATGAGCAGTTCTTC
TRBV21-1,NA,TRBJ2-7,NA,CASSKVGARTYEQYF,TGTGCCAGCAGCAAGGTGGGGGCAAGGACCTACGAGCAGTACTTC
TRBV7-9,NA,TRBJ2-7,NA,CASSSGREKSYEQYF,TGTGCCAGCAGCTCAGGGCGGGAAAAATCCTACGAGCAGTACTTC
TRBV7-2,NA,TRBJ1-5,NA,CASSLGRPGSNQPQHF,TGTGCCAGCAGCTTAGGGAGGCCAGGCTCCAATCAGCCCCAGCATTTT
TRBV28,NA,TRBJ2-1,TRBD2,CASSPTSAPVYEQFF,TGTGCCAGCAGCCCGACTAGCGCCCCGGTCTATGAGCAGTTCTTC
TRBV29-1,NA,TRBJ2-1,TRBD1,CSVERAGGVEQFF,TGCAGCGTCGAACGGGCAGGGGGCGTAGAGCAGTTCTTC
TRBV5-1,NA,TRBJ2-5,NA,CASSLQTSSGRETQYF,TGCGCCAGCAGCTTACAAACTAGCTCGGGGCGAGAGACCCAGTACTTC
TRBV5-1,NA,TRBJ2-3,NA,CASSLEYSNTDTQYF,TGCGCCAGCAGCTTGGAATACAGTAACACAGATACGCAGTATTTT
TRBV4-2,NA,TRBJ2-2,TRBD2,CASSQELAGVPNTGELFF,TGTGCCAGCAGCCAAGAATTAGCGGGAGTTCCGAACACCGGGGAGCTGTTTTTT
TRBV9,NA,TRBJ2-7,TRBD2,CASSGQTSVGEGEQYF,TGTGCCAGCAGCGGGCAGACTAGCGTTGGCGAAGGAGAGCAGTACTTC
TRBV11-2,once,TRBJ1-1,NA,CASSLDFRGSPFFRAEAFF,TGTGCCAGCAGCTTAGATTTCCGGGGATCCCCCTTTTTCCGGGCTGAAGCTTTCTTT
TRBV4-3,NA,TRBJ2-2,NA,CASSQEASVTGELFF,TGCGCCAGCAGCCAAGAAGCGTCGGTCACCGGGGAGCTGTTTTTT
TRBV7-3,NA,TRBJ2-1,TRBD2,CASSSTGTSGRNEQFF,TGTGCCAGCAGCTCAACCGGGACTAGCGGGAGGAATGAGCAGTTCTTC
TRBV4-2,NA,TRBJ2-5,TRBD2,CASSHDAGEVQETQYF,TGTGCCAGCAGCCACGACGCGGGAGAAGTGCAAGAGACCCAGTACTTC
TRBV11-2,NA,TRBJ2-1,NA,CASSPFAGSSYNEQFF,TGTGCCAGCAGCCCCTTTGCGGGTAGCTCCTACAATGAGCAGTTCTTC
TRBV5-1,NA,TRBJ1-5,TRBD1,CASSPGQDNQPQHF,TGCGCCAGCAGCCCGGGACAGGACAATCAGCCCCAGCATTTT
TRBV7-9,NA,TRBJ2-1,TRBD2,CASSSRTSEKQFF,TGTGCCAGCAGCTCGAGGACTAGCGAAAAGCAGTTCTTC
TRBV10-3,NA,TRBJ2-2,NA,CAISSISTGELFF,TGTGCCATCAGTTCGATCAGCACCGGGGAGCTGTTTTTT
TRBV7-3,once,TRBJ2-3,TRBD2,CASSPSGGVGDTQYF,TGTGCCAGCAGCCCCTCGGGGGGAGTGGGGGATACGCAGTATTTT
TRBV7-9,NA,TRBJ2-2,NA,CASSTIQGAGELFF,TGTGCCAGCAGCACAATTCAGGGCGCCGGGGAGCTGTTTTTT
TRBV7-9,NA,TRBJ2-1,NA,CASSRGRENEQFF,TGTGCCAGCAGCCGGGGGAGAGAGAATGAGCAGTTCTTC
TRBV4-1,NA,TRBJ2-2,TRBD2,CASSPTSATGTGELFF,TGCGCCAGCAGCCCCACTAGCGCCACGGGCACCGGGGAGCTGTTTTTT
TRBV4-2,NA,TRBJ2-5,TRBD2,CASSPWGTSGSRQETQYF,TGTGCCAGCAGCCCTTGGGGAACTAGCGGGAGTCGGCAAGAGACCCAGTACTTC
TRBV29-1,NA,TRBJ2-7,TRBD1,CSVEQGAGYEQYF,TGCAGCGTTGAACAGGGGGCGGGATACGAGCAGTACTTC
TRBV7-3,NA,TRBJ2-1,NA,CASSLGLRFEQFF,TGTGCCAGCAGCTTAGGACTCCGGTTTGAGCAGTTCTTC
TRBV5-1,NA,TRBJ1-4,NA,CASSLLGQSNEKLFF,TGCGCCAGCAGCTTGCTGGGCCAGAGTAATGAAAAACTGTTTTTT
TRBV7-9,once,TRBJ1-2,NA,CASSLVAGRGGIRYTF,TGTGCCAGCAGCTTAGTCGCCGGCAGGGGAGGGATACGCTACACCTTC
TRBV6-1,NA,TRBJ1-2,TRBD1,CASSEVFGPGQDNGYTF,TGTGCCAGCAGTGAAGTTTTCGGGCCGGGACAGGATAACGGCTACACCTTC
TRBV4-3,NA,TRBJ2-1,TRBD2,CASSQDLGLAKYNEQFF,TGCGCCAGCAGCCAAGATTTGGGACTAGCGAAGTACAATGAGCAGTTCTTC
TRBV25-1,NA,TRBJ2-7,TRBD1,CASSEYSGDRPYEQYF,TGTGCCAGCAGTGAATATTCAGGGGACAGACCCTACGAGCAGTACTTC
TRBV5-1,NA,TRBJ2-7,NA,CASSFLRGANEQYF,TGCGCCAGCAGCTTCCTCAGGGGAGCGAACGAGCAGTACTTC
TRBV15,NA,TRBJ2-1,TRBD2,CATSRGWGGSNFNEQFF,TGTGCCACCAGCAGAGGCTGGGGGGGGTCGAATTTCAATGAGCAGTTCTTC
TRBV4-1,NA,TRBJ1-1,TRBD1,CASSHTDREGAEAFF,TGCGCCAGCAGCCACACAGACAGGGAAGGGGCTGAAGCTTTCTTT
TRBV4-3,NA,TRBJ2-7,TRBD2,CASSLPGTSGRASFNEQYF,TGCGCCAGCAGCCTTCCCGGGACTAGCGGGAGGGCATCATTCAACGAGCAGTACTTC
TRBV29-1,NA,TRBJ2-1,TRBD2,CSVATSGFYNEQFF,TGCAGCGTTGCGACTAGCGGATTCTACAATGAGCAGTTCTTC
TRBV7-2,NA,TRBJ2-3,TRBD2,CASSRGGAGGDTQYF,TGTGCCAGCAGTAGGGGTGGGGCGGGGGGAGATACGCAGTATTTT
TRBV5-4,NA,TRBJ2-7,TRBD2,CASSSASGTFLEQYF,TGTGCCAGCAGCTCCGCTAGCGGGACTTTCCTCGAGCAGTACTTC
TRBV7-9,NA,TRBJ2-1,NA,CASSSYPGGNNEQFF,TGTGCCAGCAGCTCATATCCCGGGGGAAACAATGAGCAGTTCTTC
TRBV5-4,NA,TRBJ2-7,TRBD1,CASSEPGTASYEQYF,TGTGCCAGCAGCGAACCCGGGACAGCTTCTTACGAGCAGTACTTC
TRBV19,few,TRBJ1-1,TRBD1,CASSNQGAGTEAFF,TGTGCCAGTAGTAATCAGGGGGCCGGCACTGAAGCTTTCTTT
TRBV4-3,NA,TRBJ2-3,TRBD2,CASSQDVAGAGTDTQYF,TGCGCCAGCAGCCAAGATGTAGCGGGAGCGGGAACAGATACGCAGTATTTT
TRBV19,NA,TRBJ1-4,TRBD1,CASSVRTGDEKLFF,TGTGCCAGTAGTGTGAGGACAGGGGATGAAAAACTGTTTTTT
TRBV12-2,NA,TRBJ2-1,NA,CASRLSGNRAGIYNEQFF,TGTGCAAGTCGCTTGTCAGGGAATCGCGCGGGAATTTACAATGAGCAGTTCTTC
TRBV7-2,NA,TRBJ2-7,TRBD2,CASSLEAGPTYEQYF,TGTGCCAGCAGCTTAGAAGCGGGGCCGACCTACGAGCAGTACTTC
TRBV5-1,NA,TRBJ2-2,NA,CASSLVGGNTGELFF,TGCGCCAGCAGCTTGGTAGGGGGGAACACCGGGGAGCTGTTTTTT
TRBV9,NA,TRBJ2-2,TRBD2,CASRESGGGTGELFF,TGTGCCAGCAGAGAAAGCGGGGGCGGAACCGGGGAGCTGTTTTTT